The 20 T cell receptor beta chains in this list originate from one sample, sequenced in a study of graft-versus-host responses after intestinal transplantation. The table came from immunoSEQ multiplex PCR; TCRdb's copy has only in-frame clones and leaves some out. The sample holds under 7,500 clones, roughly two thirds seen once. Graft samples were processed, releasing intraepithelial and lamina propria lymphocytes. The sample consisted of ileum tissue, taken roughly 55 days after transplant. These TCRs come from a human patient who received an intestinal transplant, so some T cells may come from the graft donor.

CDR3 protein: CAISEGGAIYF. CDR3 sequence (DNA): TGTGCCATCAGTGAGGGGGGGGCCATATATTTT. This chain joins TRBV10-3 and TRBJ1-3, with D tentatively TRBD1 (5 bases). CDR1 and CDR2 from the germline V gene are ENHRY and SYGVKD. CDR3 length equals 11 residues. Trimming stripped 2 bases from V and 11 bases from J, with 7 bases between.

The chain employs TRBV10-3 and TRBJ1-1; 7 bases agree with TRBD1. J gave up 5 bases and V 6 bases, and 6 bases lay outside the gene matches. The CDR3 spans 13 residues. Germline V gene sequence: CDR1 ENHRY, CDR2 SYGVKD. CDR3 sequence reads: CAIRQGEYTEAFF. The CDR3 region has the DNA TGTGCCATCAGGCAGGGGGAATATACTGAAGCTTTCTTT.

The rearrangement uses TRBV27 and TRBJ1-2; 7 bases are shared with TRBD1. Unmatched junction bases numbered 9, after V lost 4 bases and J lost 4 bases. The CDR3 loop spans 15 amino acids. Germline assignment: CDR1 MNHEY and CDR2 SMNVEV (reference sequence). This CDR3 reads CASSSIQGNGYGYTF. The CDR3 nucleotides read TGTGCCAGCAGTTCTATACAGGGGAATGGCTATGGCTACACCTTC.

A single count supports this clone. The DNA of the CDR3 is TGTGCCAGCAGCCAATCCCAAGGCGGGACGCAGTATTTT. Encoded protein: CASSQSQGGTQYF. The chain combines TRBV16 with TRBJ2-3; D is perhaps TRBD2 (5 bases). Germline CDR1 KGHSY, CDR2 FQNENV. There are 13 residues in the CDR3. V lost 0 bases and J lost 9, with 10 bases in between.

CDR3 bases: TGTGCCAGCAGCCAGGAATTGGACAGGGGGCAGAACACTGAAGCTTTCTTT. The encoded protein is CASSQELDRGQNTEAFF. V gene TRBV4-2 combines with J gene TRBJ1-1, with 11 bases lining up with TRBD1. Germline V CDR1 and CDR2: LGHNA, YNFKEQ. The length of the CDR3 is 17 residues. J lost 1 base, V lost 3 bases, and 7 bases had no gene match.

This clone is classed as large (0.1 to 1%). V and J are TRBV4-2 and TRBJ1-3; TRBD1 might be the D (5 bases). The V and J ends lost 0 bases and 0 bases respectively, with 15 bases between them. This CDR3 region has 18 residues. CDR1 LGHNA and CDR2 YNFKEQ come from the germline V gene. The CDR3 DNA is TGTGCCAGCAGCCAAGACGGACATCGGAACCCCTCTGGAAACACCATATATTTT. Its translation is CASSQDGHRNPSGNTIYF.

This sequence joins TRBV2 and TRBJ2-7; maybe TRBD1 (5 bases). The CDR3 sequence is 14 residues long. Germline loops: CDR1 SNHLY, CDR2 FYNNEI. The ends were cut back, 1 base at V and 6 bases at J, with 13 bases in the middle. CDR3 DNA sequence: TGTGCCAGCAGTGAAGGAATCAGGGTTGCCGAGCAGTACTTC. The encoded protein is CASSEGIRVAEQYF.

The V call is TRBV6-1, the J call TRBJ2-1, with D perhaps TRBD1 (5 bases). Trimming removed 8 bases from V and 3 bases from J, with 14 bases in between. The CDR3 loop spans 14 amino acids. The germline V gene has CDR1 MNHNS and CDR2 SASEGT. CDR3 residues: CASLLLDNYNEQFF. CDR3 in DNA: TGTGCCAGCCTCCTGTTGGACAACTACAATGAGCAGTTCTTC.

The rearrangement joins TRBV30 to TRBJ2-3, with 12 bases lining up with TRBD2. V shed 2 bases and J 5 bases; nucleotides not matched to a gene: 8. Per the germline V gene, CDR1 is GTSNPN and CDR2 is SVGIG (reference sequence). CDR3 length: 16 amino acids. The CDR3 region has the DNA TGTGCCTGGAGTTTTGGGGCTAGCGGGGGGGGAGATACGCAGTATTTT. This gives the protein CAWSFGASGGGDTQYF.

V gene TRBV18 combines with J gene TRBJ2-2; D uncertain. Germline V gene sequence: CDR1 KGHSH, CDR2 LQKENI. The CDR3 covers 16 residues. Trimming cost V 2 bases and J 1 base, with 11 bases left between them. CDR3 residues: CASSPVSGRNTGELFF. The CDR3, as DNA: TGTGCCAGCTCACCAGTATCAGGCAGGAACACCGGGGAGCTGTTTTTT. The whole variable domain, remainder taken from reference TRBV18 and TRBJ2-2, is NAGVMQNPRHLVRRRGQEARLRCSPMKGHSHVYWYRQLPEEGLKFMVYLQKENIIDESGMPKERFSAEFPKEGPSILRIQQVVRGDSAAYFCASSPVSGRNTGELFFGEGSRLTVL.

In DNA, the CDR3 is TGCGCCAGCAGTGAGTCGGCAGGAAGATATGGCTACACCTTC. It yields the protein CASSESAGRYGYTF. V and J are TRBV10-2 and TRBJ1-2; D remains unclear. V was pared by 0 bases and J by 5 bases, with 10 bases between. CDR1 and CDR2 from the germline V gene are WSHSY and SAAADI. The CDR3 extends over 14 amino acids.

J is TRBJ1-4 and V is TRBV7-8; TRBD1 matches 10 bases. Germline values: CDR1 SGHVS, CDR2 FQNEAQ. The CDR3 loop spans 22 amino acids. V lost 3 bases to trimming and J lost 6 bases; unmatched junction nucleotides: 25. CDR3 bases: TGTGCCAGCAGCTTTTGGGGGGGCTTAGCGGGACAGGGGTTAGTTGTCGATGAAAAACTGTTTTTT. The encoded protein is CASSFWGGLAGQGLVVDEKLFF.

The chain combines TRBV7-8 with TRBJ2-7, with 11 nucleotides matching TRBD1. CDR1 SGHVS and CDR2 FQNEAQ come from the germline V gene. The CDR3 is 15 residues long. Germline trimming cut 4 bases from V and 5 bases from J; bases unmatched to any gene: 7. The CDR3 DNA reads TGTGCCAGCAGCTCGCCGGGACAGGGGGGAGACGAGCAGTACGTC. Its translation is CASSSPGQGGDEQYV.

CDR3 in amino acids: CASSQDGVWKEGIGNEQFF. Written as DNA, the CDR3 is TGTGCCAGCAGCCAAGATGGAGTTTGGAAGGAAGGTATAGGAAATGAGCAGTTCTTC. The chain has TRBV4-2 and TRBJ2-1; D unresolved. V lost 0 bases, J lost 7 bases, and 25 bases lay in between. Germline lookup yields CDR1 LGHNA and CDR2 YNFKEQ. The CDR3 sequence is 19 residues long.

In this sample, this clone turned up a few times. J is TRBJ1-5 and V is TRBV10-3; TRBD1 is a possible D gene (5 bases). This CDR3 contains 13 residues. Trimming cost V 4 bases and J 2 bases, with 6 bases left between them. Looked up from germline, CDR1 is ENHRY and CDR2 is SYGVKD. The CDR3 is CAISGGGNQPQHF. The CDR3 bases are TGTGCCATCAGTGGGGGGGGCAATCAGCCCCAGCATTTT.

This clone was detected only a few times. At the DNA level, this CDR3 is encoded by other sequences in the same sample as well. V usage is TRBV6-6 and J usage is TRBJ2-5; tentative D call: TRBD1 (6 bases). Germline V gene data show CDR1 as MNHNY and CDR2 as SVGAGI (reference sequence). V lost 6 bases and J lost 1, with 9 bases in between. This CDR3 is built from 13 residues. The CDR3 DNA sequence: TGTGCCAGCAGCCGACAGGTCCAAGAGACCCAGTACTTC. This encodes CASSRQVQETQYF.

The J gene is TRBJ2-1, the V gene TRBV11-3; 9 nucleotides match TRBD2. V trimming: 1 base; J trimming: 3 bases; junction bases outside the gene matches: 10. Germline V gene lookup returns CDR1 SGHNT and CDR2 YENEEA. This CDR3 is 18 amino acids long. DNA for the CDR3: TGTGCCAGCAGCTTAGGGTTCGGGCGGGGGGGCGTCTACAATGAGCAGTTCTTC. Its translation: CASSLGFGRGGVYNEQFF. Combining the CDR3 with reference TRBV11-3 and TRBJ2-1 gives the whole variable domain EAGVVQSPRYKIIEKKQPVAFWCNPISGHNTLYWYLQNLGQGPELLIRYENEEAVDDSQLPKDRFSAERLKGVDSTLKIQPAELGDSAVYLCASSLGFGRGGVYNEQFFGPGTRLTVL.

The chain recombines TRBV7-6 with TRBJ2-2; possibly TRBD1 for D (5 bases). V was trimmed by 1 base and J by 0 bases, leaving 12 bases between them. This CDR3 is 17 amino acids long. Germline assignment: CDR1 SGHVS and CDR2 FNYEAQ. CDR3 in DNA: TGTGCCAGCAGCTTAGGACAGTACTATGCGAACACCGGGGAGCTGTTTTTT. This sequence encodes CASSLGQYYANTGELFF.

This clone was picked up a small number of times. The chain links TRBV6-4 to TRBJ2-1; TRBD2 matches 7 bases. CDR3 size: 14 residues. Unmatched junction bases numbered 3, after V lost 3 bases and J lost 4 bases. Germline V CDR1 and CDR2: MRHNA, SNTAGT. CDR3 residues: CASSERGEYNEQFF. The CDR3 DNA reads as TGTGCCAGCAGTGAACGGGGGGAATACAATGAGCAGTTCTTC.

The chain links TRBV6-6 to TRBJ1-5; no definite D call. Trimming removed 7 bases at V and 2 bases at J, with 15 bases between. CDR3 length: 15 residues. Germline V lookup: CDR1 MNHNY, CDR2 SVGAGI (reference sequence). This chain's CDR3 is CASTEASFGNQPQHF. CDR3 sequence (DNA): TGTGCCAGCACCGAGGCAAGTTTCGGCAATCAGCCCCAGCATTTT.